The present entry profiles one T cell receptor (beta chain) with its context. Its specific antigen is unknown. Nothing much larger sits one base from this clone, and base qualities are not available. At the junction V is shortened by 5 bases and J by 3 bases, with 5 bases in between. CDR1 and CDR2 were assigned from the germline V gene (reference sequence) as SGHNT and YYREEE. The CDR3 has 11 amino acids, counting the end cysteine and phenylalanine. The DNA shown is the 33-base CDR3, in frame from base 1. The sample originates from a study of shared clonotypes between healthy human individuals (TCRdb year 2020). With regard to the full study: A couple of women and a few men aged 18 to 49 years were included in the cohort. Leukapheresis yielded between about 0.9 and 9.5 billion PBMCs per donor. Different laboratories and diverse techniques were used to prepare libraries and sequence TCR repertoires, to increase sequencing depth and limit assay-specific biases. Blood TCR repertoires of 5 or 6 healthy adults were deeply sequenced to estimate repertoire size and the extent of clonotype sharing between individuals. For each donor, CD4 naive and CD4 memory were each given three plates, CD8 naive was given two plates, and CD8 memory was given one plate.

For the CD8 naive samples, CD45RO-negative cells were positively selected for CCR7, yielding a CD45RA+CCR7+ population from which TemRA cells were excluded. The donors were healthy, HIV-negative adults with no recently reported acute infections or vaccinations. Every donor was a Caucasian adult living in Nashville, Tennessee, USA. Blood was collected by leukapheresis, and PBMCs were isolated by Ficoll-Histopaque density gradient centrifugation and then cryopreserved in liquid nitrogen vapor phase. Analytical flow cytometry was used to check the purity and quantity of every magnetically sorted T cell population. Each sorted fraction had its genomic DNA isolated and then quantified by UV absorbance on a Nanodrop 2000c. Using the deep immunoSEQ assay, TCR CDR3 regions were amplified from genomic DNA by multiplex PCR. Extracted genomic DNA from each cell subset was distributed evenly across all wells of several immunoSEQ 96-well plates, and each plate was treated as a replicate. Each replicate PCR for sorted subsets received approximately 200 ng genomic DNA, equal to about 30,000 T cell genomes. The purified libraries were quantified using a Qubit 3.0 fluorometer, sized with a Bioanalyzer 2100, and then quantified again using the KAPA Library Quantification kit. Each immunoSEQ 96-well plate was sequenced on its own single-read 150-cycle Illumina NextSeq 550 flow cell. Concerning the study's data processing: Because only junctional sequences without quality scores were contained in the immunoSEQ output, filtering matching that applied to full-length reads could not be performed. To assign V/J genes and CDR3, sequences were annotated using PyIR, a Python wrapper for IgBLAST v1.9, with IMGT germline references. Reads with weak V/J assignments (E-value above 1e-6), missing CDR3, stop codons, out-of-frame junctions, or ambiguous translated residues were removed. V3J clonotypes were defined as sequences sharing an identical inferred V gene, J gene, and CDR3 amino acid sequence. Percentage overlap between repertoires was computed as shared unique clonotypes divided by the size of the smaller repertoire. Three approaches were used to assess repertoire richness: RTK rarefaction, the Chao1 estimator, and Recon v2.1 estimates of unobserved clonotypes. Generation probabilities for all TCRbeta clonotypes obtained by the gDNA method from several donors were computed using OLGA. TCRdb provides this immuneACCESS table in a form limited to in-frame rearrangements. Some clones are lacking; in checked studies, under half of them reflect an unresolved V gene, and why the rest are absent is not known. V, J and clone size were drawn from that table, and D and trimming were deduced from the DNA. The sample yields about 590,000 clones; 95% to 96% were counted once. Roughly 0.1% of the sample rests with the top ten.

What the research found in general, with its limitations: Incomplete sequencing was indicated by rarefaction of sorted-subset datasets, despite the large sequencing depth. Sampling was restricted to blood, and TCR repertoires in tissue are likely to differ from TCR repertoires in blood. Larger estimated clonotype richness was generally found for naive subsets than for memory subsets. Across four donors, 5% to 6% of naive CD4, more than 3% of naive CD8, around 2.1% of memory CD4, and approximately 0.42% of memory CD8 clonotypes were shared. Pairwise subsampling led to the expectation that sequencing depth would affect the degree of clonotype sharing among donors. Because the study included a small number of donors, the genetic and exposure-history diversity represented was limited. Clonotypes shared by all four sorted-subset donors showed higher generation probabilities than non-shared clonotypes.

Sequenced input: naive CD8+ T cells sorted from blood. Taken with the paper, the label for cell subset or site translates to: CD45RA+CCR7+. This clonotype was sampled from a woman in her twenties or thirties in good health. The rearrangement joined TRBV5-4 to TRBJ1-1; the D segment cannot be called with confidence. Here is the DNA: TGTGCCAGCAGGCGGGACACTGAAGCTTTCTTT. Translated, it gives CASRRDTEAFF.